One sample yielded the 24 T cell receptor beta chains listed below, sequenced in a study of OX40 agonist ivuxolimab in advanced cancers. Library generation was performed with the immunoSEQ multiplex PCR assay. In TCRdb, the immuneACCESS table is reduced to in-frame sequences with V and J assigned. These tables do not hold every clone; where another copy was compared, an unresolved V gene accounts for under half, and the others remain unexplained. This sample lists roughly 100,000 clones; around 87% were detected once. Approximately 0.29% of the sample rests with the top ten. The sequencing here drew on CD4+ or CD8+ T cells sorted from blood, taken in a trial of the OX40 agonist ivuxolimab. Source of these receptors: an adult with an advanced solid tumor such as melanoma, head and neck, liver or kidney cancer.

V is TRBV19 and J is TRBJ2-1, with TRBD2 matching 14 bases. Germline CDR1 LNHDA, CDR2 SQIVND (reference sequence). The CDR3 has 18 residues. V gave up 4 bases and J gave up 3 bases; unmatched junction bases: 8. As DNA, the CDR3 is TGTGCCAGTAGTAACCCGACTAGCGGGGGGGCGTTCTACAATGAGCAGTTCTTC. Its translation: CASSNPTSGGAFYNEQFF.

V is TRBV10-2 and J is TRBJ2-2, with 10 positions matching TRBD2. This CDR3 is 15 amino acids long. The ends lost 5 bases at V and 7 bases at J; junction bases unmatched: 7. The germline gives CDR1 WSHSY, CDR2 SAAADI. The CDR3: CASSLLAGNHGELFF. The CDR3 DNA reads TGCGCCAGCAGTCTACTAGCGGGGAATCACGGGGAGCTGTTTTTT.

The rearrangement joins TRBV27 to TRBJ2-2; D not resolved. V lost 1 base to trimming and J lost 3 bases, with 15 bases between them. Germline-derived CDR1 and CDR2 are MNHEY and SMNVEV (reference sequence). There are 17 residues in the CDR3. In DNA, the CDR3 is TGTGCCAGCAGTTTATGGAGTCGCAGGAGTCACACCGGGGAGCTGTTTTTT. Residues: CASSLWSRRSHTGELFF.

A single count supports this clone. The chain combines TRBV11-3 with TRBJ2-5, with 10 bases identical to TRBD1. Germline CDR1 SGHNT, CDR2 YENEEA. The ends lost 5 bases at V and 5 bases at J; junction bases unmatched: 8. This CDR3 region has 15 residues. The CDR3 bases are TGTGCCAGCAGCAAGGGACAGGGGTCCAGGGAGACCCAGTACTTC. Translation gives CASSKGQGSRETQYF.

J is TRBJ2-3 and V is TRBV4-2, with 8 bases that match TRBD2. V was pared by 3 bases and J by 4 bases, with 9 bases of the junction left unmatched. Germline CDR1 and CDR2: LGHNA and YNFKEQ. This CDR3 has 16 amino acids. CDR3 sequence: CASSQPPGGLPDTQYF. The CDR3 bases are TGTGCCAGCAGCCAGCCCCCGGGGGGGCTGCCAGATACGCAGTATTTT.

J is TRBJ2-6 and V is TRBV4-3; D remains ambiguous. Germline-derived CDR1 and CDR2 are LGHNA and YSLEER. Trimming cost V 0 bases and J 4 bases, with 13 bases left between them. The CDR3 contains 17 residues. CDR3 bases: TGCGCCAGCAGCCAAGATGCCCGGAGCTCGGGGGCCAACGTCCTGACTTTC. It translates to CASSQDARSSGANVLTF.

CDR3 sequence (DNA): TGTGCCAGCAGCGGGACGACCTACGAGCAGTACTTC. Translated: CASSGTTYEQYF. The chain uses TRBV6-1 and TRBJ2-7, with D possibly called TRBD1 or TRBD2 (5 bases each). From germline, CDR1 is MNHNS and CDR2 SASEGT. The CDR3 has 12 amino acids. Trimming left V 6 bases short and J 2 bases short, with 8 bases between.

This sequence joins TRBV6-1 and TRBJ2-1; TRBD1 matches at 7 bases. This CDR3 has 15 residues. V shed 10 bases and J 5 bases; nucleotides not matched to a gene: 14. In germline, CDR1 is MNHNS, CDR2 SASEGT. CDR3 protein: CATRGVRTGHNEQFF. The CDR3, as DNA: TGTGCCACCCGGGGCGTACGGACAGGCCACAATGAGCAGTTCTTC.

The chain employs TRBV10-3 and TRBJ2-3, with a weak D call TRBD2 (6 bases). The CDR3 has 14 amino acids. Germline V lookup: CDR1 ENHRY, CDR2 SYGVKD. The V and J ends lost 8 bases and 3 bases respectively, with 15 bases between them. The chain's CDR3 is CAIEEGTRTDTQYF. DNA for the CDR3: TGTGCCATCGAGGAGGGGACCCGAACAGATACGCAGTATTTT.

This rearrangement joins TRBV6-1 to TRBJ2-5, with a tentative D call TRBD1 (6 bases). Judging by the DNA end, TRBJ2-7 fits better; the J call may be wrong. The CDR3 totals 12 residues. Germline loops: CDR1 MNHNS, CDR2 SASEGT. The CDR3 protein is CASSHRAHEQYF. Here the CDR3 DNA reads TGTGCCAGCAGCCACAGGGCTCACGAGCAGTACTTC.

V and J are TRBV5-6 and TRBJ2-5; 7 bases are shared with TRBD2. CDR1 and CDR2 (germline): SGHDT, YYEEEE. The CDR3 is 16 residues long. The V gene end was trimmed by 3 bases and the J gene end by 2 bases; junction bases not matched to a gene: 10. The CDR3 reads CASSSFGGGLQETQYF. The CDR3 DNA is TGTGCCAGCAGCTCCTTTGGCGGGGGACTTCAAGAGACCCAGTACTTC.

V usage is TRBV27 and J usage is TRBJ2-7; D gene ambiguous. V lost 3 bases to trimming and J lost 0 bases, with 6 bases between them. There are 13 residues in the CDR3. Germline V gene sequence: CDR1 MNHEY, CDR2 SMNVEV (reference sequence). For the CDR3, the DNA is TGTGCCAGCAGTTTCTATGGCTCCTACGAGCAGTACTTC. Translating it yields CASSFYGSYEQYF.

The genes are TRBV4-1 and TRBJ1-5, with 8 bases identical to TRBD1. Trimming took 1 base from V and 5 from J; bases not matched to a gene: 10. CDR3 length: 17 residues. CDR1 and CDR2 (germline): MGHRA, YSYEKL. CDR3 protein: CASSQGLQGGTHQPQHF. DNA for the CDR3: TGCGCCAGCAGCCAAGGGCTACAGGGGGGGACACATCAGCCCCAGCATTTT.

This clone was found once. The chain links TRBV9 to TRBJ2-1; D is perhaps TRBD1 (6 bases). The germline V gene encodes CDR1 SGDLS and CDR2 YYNGEE. V lost 3 bases and J 0 bases, leaving 19 bases between the germline ends. This CDR3 has 18 residues. The CDR3: CASSARLQTGSSYNEQFF. DNA for the CDR3: TGTGCCAGCAGCGCACGCCTTCAAACAGGGAGCTCCTACAATGAGCAGTTCTTC.

This clone was detected a few times. The rearrangement links TRBV4-2 to TRBJ2-7; no firm D call. Per germline, CDR1 LGHNA and CDR2 YNFKEQ. Trimming shortened V by 1 base and J by 7 bases, and 14 bases separated the two germline ends. This CDR3 is built from 14 residues. CDR3 DNA sequence: TGTGCCAGCAGCCAAGGTTCGTCTCTCGGTGAGCAGTACTTC. Its translation: CASSQGSSLGEQYF.

J is TRBJ1-5 and V is TRBV7-8, with 7 bases identical to TRBD1. The CDR3 is 19 amino acids. The germline gives CDR1 SGHVS, CDR2 FQNEAQ. V lost 4 bases, J lost 4 bases, and 19 bases stayed unmatched. CDR3 region: CASSSAGTVHELRNQPQHF. DNA for the CDR3: TGTGCCAGCAGCTCGGCCGGGACAGTGCACGAATTGCGGAATCAGCCCCAGCATTTT.

V gene TRBV7-8 combines with J gene TRBJ2-7, with D possibly TRBD1 on 6 matching bases. The CDR3 is 15 amino acids. V lost 5 bases to trimming and J lost 4 bases, with 18 bases between them. Germline CDR1 reads SGHVS; CDR2 reads FQNEAQ. The CDR3 loop reads CASSLQKGETYEQYF. Here the CDR3 DNA reads TGTGCCAGCAGCCTGCAAAAGGGGGAAACGTACGAGCAGTACTTC.

The chain recombines TRBV19 with TRBJ1-2; the D gene is possibly TRBD1 (6 bases). Germline V CDR1 and CDR2: LNHDA, SQIVND (reference sequence). Trimming shortened V by 6 bases and J by 5 bases, and 10 bases separated the two germline ends. This CDR3 comprises 12 residues. CDR3 amino acids: CASSRGLYGYTF. In DNA form, the CDR3 reads TGTGCCAGTAGCCGGGGGCTTTATGGCTACACCTTC. Based on the CDR3 plus reference TRBV19 and TRBJ1-2, the full variable domain is DGGITQSPKYLFRKEGQNVTLSCEQNLNHDAMYWYRQDPGQGLRLIYYSQIVNDFQKGDIAEGYSVSREKKESFPLTVTSAQKNPTAFYLCASSRGLYGYTFGSGTRLTVV.

The chain carries TRBV2 and TRBJ1-5; weak D call: TRBD1 (5 bases). CDR1 SNHLY and CDR2 FYNNEI come from the germline V gene. Trimming took 5 bases from V and 7 from J, leaving 12 bases between them. The CDR3 totals 13 residues. CDR3 sequence reads: CASSQGGWQPQHF. In DNA, the CDR3 is TGTGCCAGCAGTCAGGGCGGGTGGCAGCCCCAGCATTTT.

This clone came up a few times. The genes are TRBV21-1 and TRBJ2-7; the DNA was not used to check the table's D call, TRBD1. TRBV21-1 counts as a pseudogene. The CDR3 runs 14 residues. CDR3 nucleotide sequence: TGTGCCAGCAGCAATTCGAAGGGGGACGGACCATGGTACTTC. It is translated as CASSNSKGDGPWYF.

The CDR3 loop is CASSLTGMDTEAFF. DNA of the CDR3: TGTGCCAGCAGTTTAACGGGCATGGACACTGAAGCTTTCTTT. The V call is TRBV27, the J call TRBJ1-1; D uncertain. The V and J ends lost 2 bases and 3 bases respectively, with 10 bases between them. There are 14 residues in the CDR3. From germline, CDR1 is MNHEY and CDR2 SMNVEV (reference sequence).

The genes are TRBV11-3 and TRBJ2-1; the D is unclear. The CDR3 contains 15 residues. V was pared by 5 bases and J by 2 bases, with 13 bases between. The V gene's germline CDR1 is SGHNT and CDR2 YENEEA. The CDR3 coding sequence is TGTGCCAGCAGCCTGACGGGTCCGACCTACAATGAGCAGTTCTTC. Amino acids: CASSLTGPTYNEQFF.

The J gene is TRBJ2-5, the V gene TRBV11-2; 8 bases agree with TRBD2. CDR3 length equals 16 residues. Germline V gene lookup returns CDR1 SGHAT and CDR2 FQNNGV. The V gene end was trimmed by 8 bases and the J gene end by 7 bases; junction bases not matched to a gene: 18. The CDR3 spells CASAPGIGGGMGTQYF. The CDR3, as DNA: TGTGCCAGCGCGCCTGGTATAGGCGGGGGGATGGGGACCCAGTACTTC.

The gene calls are TRBV2 and TRBJ2-6, with D unclear. The germline V and J ends were trimmed by 2 bases and 0 bases, with 5 bases remaining between them. Germline values: CDR1 SNHLY, CDR2 FYNNEI. The CDR3 extends over 15 amino acids. The CDR3 region is CASSELDSGANVLTF. As DNA, the CDR3 is TGTGCCAGCAGTGAATTAGACTCTGGGGCCAACGTCCTGACTTTC.